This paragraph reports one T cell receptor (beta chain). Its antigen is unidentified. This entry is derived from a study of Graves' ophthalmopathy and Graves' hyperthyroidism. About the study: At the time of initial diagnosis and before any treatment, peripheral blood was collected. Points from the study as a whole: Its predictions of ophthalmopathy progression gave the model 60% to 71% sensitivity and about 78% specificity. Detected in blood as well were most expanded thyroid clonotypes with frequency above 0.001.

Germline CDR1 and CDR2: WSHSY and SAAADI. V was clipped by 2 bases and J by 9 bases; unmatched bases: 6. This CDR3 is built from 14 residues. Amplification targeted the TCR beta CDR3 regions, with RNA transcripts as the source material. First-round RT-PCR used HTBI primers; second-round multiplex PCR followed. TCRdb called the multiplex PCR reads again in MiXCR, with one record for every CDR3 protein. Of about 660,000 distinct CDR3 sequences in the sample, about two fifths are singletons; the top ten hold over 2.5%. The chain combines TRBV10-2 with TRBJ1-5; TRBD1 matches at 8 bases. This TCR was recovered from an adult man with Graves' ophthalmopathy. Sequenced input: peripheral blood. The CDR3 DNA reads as TGCGCCAGCAGTGAGCAGGGGGCGCATGTGCCCCAGCATTTT. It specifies CASSEQGAHVPQHF.